This TCR beta chain came from a study of blood T cell repertoires in COVID-19. Study information: In each case, the material was cDNA or gDNA derived from T cells, B-cell-depleted T cells, or PBMCs.

Participants were aged about 18 to 89 years, lived in under 30 US areas, and enrolled virtually. Clinical history as reported by participants underpinned cohort assignment. Authors' methods: It was from reference gene primer amplification that nucleated cell counts were estimated. Only in-frame clones appear in the TCRdb table, and some are missing; sequencing was by immunoSEQ multiplex PCR. The V and J calls and clone size come from that table; D and trimming were worked out from the DNA. The data show over 130,000 clones, with about 84% seen just once and around 1.6% held by the top ten. V gave up 11 bases and J gave up 6 bases; unmatched junction bases: 9. The CDR3 is made up of 12 amino acids. Germline lookup yields CDR1 SGHTA and CDR2 FQGTGA.

The clonotype was recovered from a woman aged 18-29 years who had been exposed to COVID-19. This chain uses TRBV7-3 with TRBJ2-7; 8 nucleotides align to TRBD1. Material for sequencing was PBMCs or T cells enriched from blood (not recorded which). CDR3 nucleotide sequence: TGTGCCGGAGACAGGGGTAAAGGCGAGCAGTACTTC. It specifies CAGDRGKGEQYF. The full variable domain, with the rest looked up from reference TRBV7-3 and TRBJ2-7, is GAGVSQTPSNKVTEKGKYVELRCDPISGHTALYWYRQSLGQGPEFLIYFQGTGAADDSGLPNDRFFAVRPEGSVSTLKIQRTERGDSAVYLCAGDRGKGEQYFGPGTRLTVT.